This entry lists 23 T cell receptor beta chains sequenced from one sample in a study of cytomegalovirus exposure and HLA in healthy donors. Primers: 60 Vbeta forward and 13 Jbeta reverse. This table comes from immunoSEQ multiplex PCR, and its TCRdb copy is limited to in-frame clones, with some not included. The repertoire holds about 280,000 clones, with about 87% as singletons. Sequencing input: PBMCs. Every receptor here comes from a woman aged 18-29 years in good health and CMV-seronegative.

The rearrangement joins TRBV10-2 to TRBJ2-3; TRBD1 aligns across 9 bases. CDR1 and CDR2 from the germline V gene are WSHSY and SAAADI. With 3 bases clipped from V and 2 bases from J, the junction kept 3 bases outside the gene matches. The CDR3 extends over 15 amino acids. The CDR3 here is CASSEGTGFTDTQYF. The DNA for the CDR3 is TGCGCCAGCAGTGAAGGGACAGGGTTCACAGATACGCAGTATTTT.

In its sample, this clone was seen once. The chain carries TRBV9 and TRBJ2-7, with D perhaps TRBD2 (5 bases). Germline values: CDR1 SGDLS, CDR2 YYNGEE. The CDR3 is made up of 14 amino acids. Trimming removed 1 base at V and 2 bases at J, with 10 bases between. The CDR3 sequence: CASSVRGLAYEQYF. In DNA form, the CDR3 reads TGTGCCAGCAGCGTACGAGGACTTGCCTACGAGCAGTACTTC.

The rearrangement joins TRBV19 to TRBJ2-7; 7 bases are a match to TRBD2. The V segment lost 3 bases and the J segment 3 bases; nucleotides outside the gene matches: 5. Germline CDR1 and CDR2: LNHDA and SQIVND (reference sequence). This CDR3 is built from 14 residues. CDR3 protein: CASSMTSSIYEQYF. The CDR3 coding sequence is TGTGCCAGTAGTATGACTAGCAGTATCTACGAGCAGTACTTC.

The rearrangement uses TRBV5-1 and TRBJ1-6; D possibly corresponds to TRBD1 (6 bases). This CDR3 has 17 amino acids. V shed 0 bases and J shed 7 bases, with 17 bases lying between them. CDR1 and CDR2 (germline): SGHRS, YFSETQ. The CDR3 DNA reads as TGCGCCAGCAGCTTGGGGGTGGTAGGACAGAAGAATTCACCCCTCCACTTT. As protein: CASSLGVVGQKNSPLHF.

V and J are TRBV18 and TRBJ2-2; weak D call: TRBD1 (5 bases). Trimming stripped 3 bases from V and 5 bases from J, with 10 bases between. CDR1 KGHSH and CDR2 LQKENI come from the germline V gene. CDR3 length equals 14 residues. CDR3 DNA sequence: TGTGCCAGCTCACCGACAGAAGGGACCGGGGAGCTGTTTTTT. Its protein product is CASSPTEGTGELFF. Full variable domain (remainder filled in from reference TRBV18 and TRBJ2-2): NAGVMQNPRHLVRRRGQEARLRCSPMKGHSHVYWYRQLPEEGLKFMVYLQKENIIDESGMPKERFSAEFPKEGPSILRIQQVVRGDSAAYFCASSPTEGTGELFFGEGSRLTVL.

The J gene is TRBJ1-6, the V gene TRBV6-5; no clear D gene. The CDR3 loop spans 15 amino acids. V lost 0 bases, J lost 11 bases, and 14 bases lay in between. Germline CDR1 reads MNHEY; CDR2 reads SVGAGI. CDR3 region: CASSYSAGEEPPLHF. The CDR3 nucleotides read TGTGCCAGCAGTTACTCTGCCGGTGAGGAGCCACCCCTCCACTTT.

The J gene is TRBJ2-7, the V gene TRBV7-9, with TRBD1 identical over 9 bases. The J segment lost 10 bases and the V segment lost 5 bases, leaving 12 bases of the junction unmatched. Germline-derived CDR1 and CDR2 are SEHNR and FQNEAQ (reference sequence). CDR3 length: 14 residues. CDR3 sequence (DNA): TGTGCCAGCAGCAGAAACCGGGACAGGGAAATTCAGTACTTC. Translated, it gives CASSRNRDREIQYF.

The chain couples TRBV5-1 to TRBJ1-1, with D perhaps TRBD1 (5 bases). There are 12 residues in the CDR3. CDR1 is SGHRS and CDR2 is YFSETQ in the germline V gene. With 0 bases removed from V and 6 bases from J, the gap between germline ends came to 6 bases. CDR3 sequence reads: CASSLGQSEAFF. The CDR3 coding sequence is TGCGCCAGCAGCTTGGGACAGTCTGAAGCTTTCTTT.

The chain carries TRBV5-4 and TRBJ2-7; TRBD2 matches 7 bases. Germline assignment: CDR1 SGHNT and CDR2 YYREEE (reference sequence). The CDR3 runs 14 residues. The J segment lost 0 bases and the V segment lost 3 bases, leaving 3 bases of the junction unmatched. The CDR3 nucleotides read TGTGCCAGCAGCTGGGGGGGTATCTCCTACGAGCAGTACTTC. Its translation: CASSWGGISYEQYF.

The rearrangement uses TRBV7-2 and TRBJ1-3, with D unclear. CDR3 length equals 14 residues. The V gene's germline CDR1 is SGHTA and CDR2 FQGNSA. V was pared by 5 bases and J by 1 base, with 9 bases between. The CDR3 region has the DNA TGTGCCAGCAGCCGAGCCATTTCTGGAAACACCATATATTTT. Translation gives CASSRAISGNTIYF.

V gene TRBV7-7 combines with J gene TRBJ2-1, with TRBD1 matching 9 bases. V shed 4 bases and J 10 bases; nucleotides not matched to a gene: 5. The CDR3 consists of 13 residues. Per germline, CDR1 SSHAT and CDR2 FNYEAQ (reference sequence). CDR3: CASSSTGGGEQFF. As DNA, the CDR3 is TGTGCCAGCAGCTCCACAGGGGGCGGGGAGCAGTTCTTC.

This chain joins TRBV5-4 and TRBJ1-1, with D perhaps matching TRBD1 (6 bases). V was pared by 3 bases and J by 11 bases, with 17 bases between. Germline CDR1 is SGHNT and CDR2 is YYREEE (reference sequence). This CDR3 has 13 amino acids. The DNA for the CDR3 is TGTGCCAGCAGCTCCACCGGGACACTGGAGGCTTTCTTT. Translated, it gives CASSSTGTLEAFF.

This sequence joins TRBV5-6 and TRBJ1-3, with D possibly matching TRBD1 (5 bases). This CDR3 has 16 amino acids. Per the germline V gene, CDR1 is SGHDT and CDR2 is YYEEEE. The ends were cut back, 2 bases at V and 0 bases at J, with 12 bases in the middle. The CDR3 loop reads CASSFQGSYSGNTIYF. The CDR3 DNA reads TGTGCCAGCAGCTTCCAGGGCTCCTACTCTGGAAACACCATATATTTT.

The V and J genes are TRBV6-1 and TRBJ1-1; the D is unclear. V was trimmed by 2 bases and J by 0 bases, leaving 4 bases between them. The CDR3 is 13 amino acids. Germline CDR1 reads MNHNS; CDR2 reads SASEGT. The CDR3 nucleotides read TGTGCCAGCAGTGAATTCGTGAACACTGAAGCTTTCTTT. Amino acids: CASSEFVNTEAFF.

V is TRBV9 and J is TRBJ2-3, with 12 nucleotides matching TRBD2. There are 15 residues in the CDR3. Germline CDR1 and CDR2: SGDLS and YYNGEE. Trimming at V came to 3 bases and at J to 5 bases, leaving 4 bases not matched to a gene. CDR3 coding DNA: TGTGCCAGCAGCGAGACTAGCGGGGGTCTAGATACGCAGTATTTT. It specifies CASSETSGGLDTQYF.

As to this clone: Other DNA sequences of this sample code for an identical CDR3. The chain uses TRBV5-1 and TRBJ2-3; 7 nucleotides line up with TRBD2. The V segment lost 0 bases and the J segment 1 base; nucleotides outside the gene matches: 2. This CDR3 region has 15 residues. The germline V gene encodes CDR1 SGHRS and CDR2 YFSETQ. This CDR3 reads CASSLGLAGTDTQYF. CDR3 DNA: TGCGCCAGCAGCTTGGGACTAGCTGGCACAGATACGCAGTATTTT.

This chain connects TRBV4-1 to TRBJ2-5, with 9 bases fitting TRBD2. Trimming took 0 bases from V and 2 from J; bases not matched to a gene: 1. The V gene's germline CDR1 is MGHRA and CDR2 YSYEKL. The CDR3 covers 15 residues. The CDR3 loop is CASSQDLAGQETQYF. CDR3 in DNA: TGCGCCAGCAGCCAAGATCTAGCGGGACAAGAGACCCAGTACTTC.

In DNA form, the CDR3 reads TGTGCCAGCAGCCTTGGGAGGGCCGGGAGCACTGAAGCTTTCTTT. This sequence encodes CASSLGRAGSTEAFF. This chain links TRBV13 with TRBJ1-1, with D unclear. Germline V gene lookup returns CDR1 PRHDT and CDR2 FYEKMQ (reference sequence). The CDR3 sequence is 15 residues long. The V gene lost 5 bases and the J gene lost 4 bases, with 17 bases spanning the gap.

Regarding this clone: Lacking the conserved final phenylalanine or tryptophan, this CDR3 likely reflects a read error. This chain uses TRBV6-5 with TRBJ2-7; unclear D gene. V was trimmed by 0 bases and J by 5 bases, leaving 17 bases between them. This CDR3 region has 16 residues. Germline values: CDR1 MNHEY, CDR2 SVGAGI. CDR3 in amino acids: CASSYSLGNPLNEQYL. Here the CDR3 DNA reads TGTGCCAGCAGTTACTCCCTAGGCAATCCTCTAAACGAGCAGTACCTC.

This rearrangement joins TRBV5-4 to TRBJ2-5; unclear D gene. V shed 4 bases and J shed 5 bases, with 9 bases lying between them. CDR1 and CDR2 from the germline V gene are SGHNT and YYREEE (reference sequence). The CDR3 is made up of 12 amino acids. The CDR3 loop is CASSRTQETQYF. CDR3 nucleotide sequence: TGTGCCAGCAGCCGTACCCAGGAGACCCAGTACTTC. The variable domain in full, with the rest retrieved from reference TRBV5-4 and TRBJ2-5, is ETGVTQSPTHLIKTRGQQVTLRCSSQSGHNTVSWYQQALGQGPQFIFQYYREEENGRGNFPPRFSGLQFPNYSSELNVNALELDDSALYLCASSRTQETQYFGPGTRLLVL.

The rearrangement joins TRBV7-3 to TRBJ1-1; weak D call: TRBD1 (6 bases). Germline CDR1 and CDR2: SGHTA and FQGTGA. The CDR3 is made up of 15 amino acids. The germline V and J ends were trimmed by 4 bases and 8 bases, with 20 bases remaining between them. CDR3 sequence reads: CASSSTGREGDEAFF. The DNA for the CDR3 is TGTGCCAGCAGCTCGACAGGCCGGGAGGGCGACGAAGCTTTCTTT.

The J gene is TRBJ2-7, the V gene TRBV7-9; D is undetermined. Trimming stripped 0 bases from V and 10 bases from J, with 13 bases between. The CDR3 extends over 13 amino acids. From germline, CDR1 is SEHNR and CDR2 FQNEAQ (reference sequence). The CDR3 DNA reads TGTGCCAGCAGCTTAGCCGCCTTGAACAGTCAGTACTTC. Amino acid sequence: CASSLAALNSQYF.

This sequence joins TRBV6-5 and TRBJ1-1; D not resolved. This CDR3 comprises 15 residues. Germline V lookup: CDR1 MNHEY, CDR2 SVGAGI. The V end was cut by 0 bases, the J end by 5 bases, with 13 bases between. DNA of the CDR3: TGTGCCAGCAGTTACTCATTTTTGGGCAGGACTGAAGCTTTCTTT. This encodes CASSYSFLGRTEAFF.